This T cell receptor beta chain came from a study of metastatic and nonmetastatic thyroid tumors. Study background: Repertoires from blood and tumor or nodule tissue of malignant and benign thyroid patients were compared.

Every patient underwent thyroid surgery untreated. TCRdb re-called the PCR reads through MiXCR. The sample carries approximately 19,000 clones, around 38% recorded once. V gave up 2 bases and J gave up 2 bases, with 13 bases separating them. In germline, CDR1 is GTSNPN, CDR2 SVGIG (reference sequence). The CDR3 sequence is 15 residues long. Source material: tumor tissue. J is TRBJ1-3 and V is TRBV30, with D maybe TRBD1 (6 bases). This receptor was taken from a female donor with papillary thyroid cancer or a benign thyroid nodule (not recorded which). Some clones in this sample may be carry-over from other donors' samples. This chain's CDR3 is CAWSTGRVAGNTIYF. The CDR3 coding sequence is TGTGCCTGGAGTACAGGGCGGGTGGCTGGAAACACCATATATTTT.